A single sample gave rise to the 26 T cell receptor beta chains below, sequenced in a study of patients and donors after allogeneic stem cell transplantation. From the RT-PCR reads, TCRdb called clonotypes with MiXCR, one entry per CDR3 protein. Here the sample spans 150,000 to 250,000 distinct CDR3 sequences, 41% being singletons. Sequenced input: blood, either unsorted or a sorted T cell fraction (not recorded which). The source of these receptors is a human donor who was either an allogeneic HSCT recipient or a stem cell or donor lymphocyte infusion donor (not recorded which). It is not recorded whose cells these are; they may come from a transplant donor.

The rearrangement uses TRBV4-1 and TRBJ2-7, with D perhaps given as TRBD1 or TRBD2 (5 bases each). This CDR3 spans 17 amino acids. CDR1 and CDR2 from the germline V gene are MGHRA and YSYEKL. V dropped 1 base and J dropped 0 bases, with 16 bases sitting between them. The CDR3 sequence is CASSQVFMRGISYEQYF. CDR3 nucleotides: TGCGCCAGCAGCCAAGTTTTTATGAGGGGTATCTCCTACGAGCAGTACTTC.

The chain recombines TRBV14 with TRBJ2-7, with D tentatively TRBD2 (6 bases). Germline V gene lookup returns CDR1 SGHDN and CDR2 FVKESK. V was pared by 6 bases and J by 0 bases, with 15 bases between. This CDR3 region has 15 residues. The CDR3, as DNA: TGTGCCAGCAGTCTGTCTGGGGGGAGCTCCTACGAGCAGTACTTC. It is translated as CASSLSGGSSYEQYF.

V gene TRBV10-3 combines with J gene TRBJ1-4; TRBD1 matches 8 bases. The J segment lost 4 bases and the V segment lost 3 bases, leaving 7 bases of the junction unmatched. The CDR3 has 16 amino acids. Germline lookup yields CDR1 ENHRY and CDR2 SYGVKD. CDR3: CAISDPLQGGNEKLFF. The CDR3 DNA reads as TGTGCCATCAGTGATCCCTTACAGGGGGGTAATGAAAAACTGTTTTTT.

This clonotype was recorded a few times. The chain is built from TRBV12-3 or TRBV12-4 and TRBJ1-2; 8 positions match TRBD1. Trimming at V came to 6 bases and at J to 4 bases, leaving 7 bases not matched to a gene. The CDR3 has 14 residues. CDR3 sequence reads: CASSSAGGRYGYTF. DNA for the CDR3: TGTGCCAGCAGCTCCGCAGGGGGCCGCTATGGCTACACCTTC.

The CDR3 region has the DNA TGTGCCAGCAGCCTCCGGGACAGAAATGAAAAACTGTTTTTT. Amino acid sequence: CASSLRDRNEKLFF. J is TRBJ1-4 and V is TRBV6-6; the match to TRBD1 covers 7 bases. The junction had 6 bases not matched to a gene; V was cut back by 6 bases and J by 5 bases. The CDR3 length is 14 residues. Germline CDR1 MNHNY, CDR2 SVGAGI (reference sequence).

V usage is TRBV2 and J usage is TRBJ2-1; D is unclear. With 4 bases removed from V and 2 bases from J, the gap between germline ends came to 12 bases. Looked up from germline, CDR1 is SNHLY and CDR2 is FYNNEI. The CDR3 loop spans 15 amino acids. The CDR3 bases are TGTGCCAGCAGTGGGCCAGGAATGACCTACAATGAGCAGTTCTTC. This encodes CASSGPGMTYNEQFF.

V gene TRBV7-9 combines with J gene TRBJ2-1; unclear D gene. Germline V lookup: CDR1 SEHNR, CDR2 FQNEAQ (reference sequence). Trimming took off 0 bases at V and 10 bases at J, with 10 bases between the two ends. The CDR3 has 13 amino acids. CDR3 loop: CASSLAVQVEQFF. The CDR3 DNA follows: TGTGCCAGCAGCTTAGCGGTGCAGGTGGAGCAGTTCTTC. The variable domain in full, with the rest retrieved from reference TRBV7-9 and TRBJ2-1, is DTGVSQNPRHKITKRGQNVTFRCDPISEHNRLYWYRQTLGQGPEFLTYFQNEAQLEKSRLLSDRFSAERPKGSFSTLEIQRTEQGDSAMYLCASSLAVQVEQFFGPGTRLTVL.

This chain uses TRBV3-1 with TRBJ1-6; TRBD1 matches 8 bases. The germline V gene encodes CDR1 LGHDT and CDR2 YNNKEL (reference sequence). The CDR3 runs to 15 residues. V lost 4 bases, J lost 4 bases, and 3 bases stayed unmatched. DNA for the CDR3: TGTGCCAGCAGCCTTCGGACAGGGTATAATTCACCCCTCCACTTT. Protein sequence: CASSLRTGYNSPLHF.

The V call is TRBV28, the J call TRBJ2-3; D unresolved. Deletions cut 1 base from V and 0 bases from J, with 11 bases between. Germline lookup yields CDR1 MDHEN and CDR2 SYDVKM. CDR3 size: 16 residues. CDR3 protein: CASSLFGRSSTDTQYF. The DNA of the CDR3 is TGTGCCAGCAGTTTATTTGGCAGATCTAGCACAGATACGCAGTATTTT.

The CDR3 DNA sequence: TGTGCCAGCAGCTTACGGACCCTGAACACCGGGGAGCTGTTTTTT. This gives the protein CASSLRTLNTGELFF. The chain employs TRBV7-2 and TRBJ2-2; D uncertain. Germline V gene lookup returns CDR1 SGHTA and CDR2 FQGNSA. The CDR3 is 15 amino acids. The V gene lost 2 bases and the J gene lost 1 base, with 8 bases spanning the gap. Combining the CDR3 with reference TRBV7-2 and TRBJ2-2 gives the whole variable domain GAGVSQSPSNKVTEKGKDVELRCDPISGHTALYWYRQSLGQGLEFLIYFQGNSAPDKSGLPSDRFSAERTGGSVSTLTIQRTQQEDSAVYLCASSLRTLNTGELFFGEGSRLTVL.

The chain employs TRBV12-3 or TRBV12-4 and TRBJ1-1, with D perhaps TRBD1 (6 bases). The V end lost 5 bases, the J end lost 5 bases, and 15 bases lay between the germline ends. The CDR3 is 14 residues long. The chain's CDR3 is CASSPPLGGTEAFF. The CDR3 DNA reads TGTGCCAGCAGTCCACCTTTAGGGGGGACTGAAGCTTTCTTT.

This clonotype was detected a few times. Here the CDR3 reads CASISGGAGSGYTF. CDR3 nucleotides: TGTGCCAGCATAAGTGGAGGGGCAGGAAGTGGCTACACCTTC. This chain links TRBV12-3 or TRBV12-4 with TRBJ1-2, with D possibly being TRBD1 (5 bases). V was cut by 7 bases and J by 7 bases, with 19 bases left in between. This CDR3 has 14 residues.

A few counts support this clonotype. The chain joins TRBV5-1 to TRBJ1-1, with D possibly being TRBD1 (6 bases). Trimming took 4 bases from V and 8 from J, leaving 15 bases between them. Germline V lookup: CDR1 SGHRS, CDR2 YFSETQ. The CDR3 length is 13 residues. DNA of the CDR3: TGCGCCAGCAGCGAAAGTTGGGGGGGCGAAGCTTTCTTT. Encoded protein: CASSESWGGEAFF. Variable domain in full (rest from reference TRBV5-1 and TRBJ1-1): KAGVTQTPRYLIKTRGQQVTLSCSPISGHRSVSWYQQTPGQGLQFLFEYFSETQRNKGNFPGRFSGRQFSNSRSEMNVSTLELGDSALYLCASSESWGGEAFFGQGTRLTVV.

With regard to this clonotype: The germline gene is not matched at one end of the junction; a read error may be the cause. The rearrangement joins TRBV29-1 to TRBJ2-7, with D maybe TRBD1 (6 bases). The length of the CDR3 is 13 residues. CDR1 and CDR2 from the germline V gene are SQVTM and ANQGSEA. In DNA form, the CDR3 reads TGCAGCGTTGTGCAGGGGACATCCTCCGAGCAGTACTTC. Its translation: CSVVQGTSSEQYF.

This clonotype showed up just a few times. The gene calls are TRBV5-6 and TRBJ1-2; D remains ambiguous. This CDR3 is built from 12 residues. Germline values: CDR1 SGHDT, CDR2 YYEEEE. The V end was cut by 1 base, the J end by 6 bases, with 7 bases between. The CDR3 DNA reads as TGTGCCAGCAGCTTGTCGGCAAATGGCTACACCTTC. Amino acids: CASSLSANGYTF.

This chain uses TRBV12-3 or TRBV12-4 with TRBJ2-3, with 8 bases aligning to TRBD2. V shed 7 bases, J shed 3 bases, and the junction held 3 bases outside the gene matches. CDR3 size: 13 residues. The CDR3, as DNA: TGTGCCAGCAATCCTAGCGGGACAGATACGCAGTATTTT. Its translation: CASNPSGTDTQYF.

This clonotype was found a few times. The chain links TRBV5-1 to TRBJ1-3; tentative D call: TRBD1 (6 bases). Germline CDR1 reads SGHRS; CDR2 reads YFSETQ. The CDR3 loop spans 15 amino acids. The V gene lost 5 bases and the J gene lost 6 bases, with 18 bases spanning the gap. CDR3 sequence (DNA): TGCGCCAGCAGTCCTCGGCAGGGGTTGACAAACACCATATATTTT. Translated, it gives CASSPRQGLTNTIYF.

The V call is TRBV7-7, the J call TRBJ2-2, with D possibly called TRBD1 or TRBD2 (5 bases each). The CDR3 extends over 13 amino acids. CDR1 and CDR2 (germline): SSHAT, FNYEAQ (reference sequence). V gave up 10 bases and J gave up 1 base, with 10 bases separating them. CDR3 loop: CATRDQNTGELFF. As DNA, the CDR3 is TGTGCCACCCGGGACCAGAACACCGGGGAGCTGTTTTTT.

V usage is TRBV7-9 and J usage is TRBJ1-1; D is uncertain. This CDR3 has 12 residues. The germline V gene encodes CDR1 SEHNR and CDR2 FQNEAQ (reference sequence). V was clipped by 0 bases and J by 6 bases, with 5 bases between them. CDR3 sequence: CASSLADAEAFF. The CDR3 DNA is TGTGCCAGCAGCTTAGCGGACGCTGAAGCTTTCTTT.

This clonotype was observed once. The chain uses TRBV27 and TRBJ2-2; the D gene is possibly TRBD2 (6 bases). CDR3 length equals 14 residues. The germline CDR1 and CDR2 sequences are MNHEY and SMNVEV (reference sequence). V was pared by 6 bases and J by 5 bases, with 13 bases between. The CDR3, as DNA: TGTGCCAGCAGCCCCTTCGCGGGGACCGGGGAGCTGTTTTTT. This gives the protein CASSPFAGTGELFF.

This clonotype turned up a few times. The chain is built from TRBV6-5 and TRBJ1-4; unclear D gene. The V end was cut by 3 bases, the J end by 4 bases, with 12 bases between. This CDR3 has 15 residues. Germline CDR1 reads MNHEY; CDR2 reads SVGAGI. The chain's CDR3 is CASSYEGRDNEKLFF. In DNA, the CDR3 is TGTGCCAGCAGTTATGAGGGAAGGGATAATGAAAAACTGTTTTTT.

This chain connects TRBV28 to TRBJ1-3; unclear D gene. The germline V gene has CDR1 MDHEN and CDR2 SYDVKM. This CDR3 contains 14 residues. Trimming cost V 7 bases and J 2 bases, with 12 bases left between them. The CDR3 reads CASTLGFPGNTIYF. The CDR3 DNA follows: TGTGCCAGCACCTTAGGGTTTCCTGGAAACACCATATATTTT.

This chain links TRBV11-2 with TRBJ2-1; D is uncertain. The V gene lost 6 bases and the J gene lost 7 bases, with 13 bases spanning the gap. The CDR3 loop spans 13 amino acids. Germline V gene data show CDR1 as SGHAT and CDR2 as FQNNGV. This chain's CDR3 is CASSPLSGNEQFF. CDR3 in DNA: TGTGCCAGCAGTCCCCTTTCCGGGAATGAGCAGTTCTTC.

The J gene is TRBJ2-3, the V gene TRBV6-5; no definite D call. Germline loops: CDR1 MNHEY, CDR2 SVGAGI. V was shortened by 11 bases and J by 5 bases, with 11 bases between the two germline ends. The CDR3 runs 11 residues. CDR3 nucleotide sequence: TGTGCCGTCCAGACCCGAGATACGCAGTATTTT. Its translation: CAVQTRDTQYF.

This rearrangement joins TRBV12-3 or TRBV12-4 to TRBJ2-5; D is unresolved. The CDR3 extends over 14 amino acids. Trimming shortened V by 3 bases and J by 3 bases, and 11 bases separated the two germline ends. CDR3 protein: CASSLTSPEETQYF. Here the CDR3 DNA reads TGTGCCAGCAGTTTGACCAGTCCCGAAGAGACCCAGTACTTC.

This clonotype has only a few counts. The chain carries TRBV6-5 and TRBJ1-2, with D uncertain. V was pared by 7 bases and J by 2 bases, with 8 bases between. The germline gives CDR1 MNHEY, CDR2 SVGAGI. The CDR3 length is 12 residues. The CDR3 bases are TGTGCCAGCACAGGTGGGAACTATGGCTACACCTTC. Its protein product is CASTGGNYGYTF.